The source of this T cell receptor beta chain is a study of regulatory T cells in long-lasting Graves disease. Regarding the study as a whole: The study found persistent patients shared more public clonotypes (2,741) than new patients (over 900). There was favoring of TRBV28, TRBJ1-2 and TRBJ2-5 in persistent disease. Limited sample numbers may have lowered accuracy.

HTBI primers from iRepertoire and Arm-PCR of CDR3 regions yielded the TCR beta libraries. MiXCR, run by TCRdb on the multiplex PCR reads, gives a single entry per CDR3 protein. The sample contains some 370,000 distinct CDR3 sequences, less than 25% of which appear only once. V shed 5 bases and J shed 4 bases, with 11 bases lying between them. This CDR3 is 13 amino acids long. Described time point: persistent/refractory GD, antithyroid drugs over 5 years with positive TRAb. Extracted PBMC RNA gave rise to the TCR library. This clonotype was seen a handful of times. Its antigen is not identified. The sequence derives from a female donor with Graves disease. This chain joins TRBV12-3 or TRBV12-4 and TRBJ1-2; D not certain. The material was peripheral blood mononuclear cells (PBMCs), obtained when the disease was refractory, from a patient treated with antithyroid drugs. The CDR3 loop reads CASSGRSVYGYTF. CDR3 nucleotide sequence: TGTGCCAGCAGTGGTAGGAGTGTCTATGGCTACACCTTC.